This T cell receptor (beta chain) was identified during a study of T cell responses to AZD1222 COVID-19 vaccine. Germline CDR1 SEHNR, CDR2 FQNEAQ (reference sequence). Trimming took 2 bases from V and 5 from J, leaving 12 bases between them. The CDR3 length is 14 residues. Libraries were prepared by immunoSEQ multiplex PCR; TCRdb keeps only in-frame clonotypes and omits some of them. The table includes roughly 84,000 clones, about 83% detected once. This sequence originates from an adult who received the AZD1222 COVID-19 vaccine. The J gene is TRBJ1-2, the V gene TRBV7-9, with D unclear. The specimen was peripheral blood, collected 28 days after the second AZD1222 dose. The CDR3 region has the DNA TGTGCCAGCAGCTTATCGGGCAGACTTTATGGCTACACCTTC. Amino acid sequence: CASSLSGRLYGYTF.